The 31 T cell receptor beta chains listed next were all sequenced from one sample in a study of T cell responses to AZD1222 COVID-19 vaccine. Clones were read by immunoSEQ multiplex PCR, and TCRdb kept only the in-frame ones, dropping some. Of around 140,000 clones in the sample, roughly 92% were seen once. Sequencing used peripheral blood, obtained on day 0 of AZD1222 vaccination. Source of these receptors: an adult in good health.

This chain joins TRBV13 and TRBJ2-3; D is unresolved. This CDR3 contains 13 residues. Germline CDR1 is PRHDT and CDR2 is FYEKMQ (reference sequence). Trimming pared 1 base from V and 6 bases from J, leaving 8 bases between. In DNA form, the CDR3 reads TGTGCCAGCAGCTTAGATGGGCCTGATACGCAGTATTTT. This encodes CASSLDGPDTQYF. The variable domain in full, with the rest retrieved from reference TRBV13 and TRBJ2-3, is AAGVIQSPRHLIKEKRETATLKCYPIPRHDTVYWYQQGPGQDPQFLISFYEKMQSDKGSIPDRFSAQQFSDYHSELNMSSLELGDSALYFCASSLDGPDTQYFGPGTRLTVL.

The chain combines TRBV5-1 with TRBJ1-1; D gene unclear. Between the trimmed V and J ends, which lost 4 bases and 1 base, there was a span of 14 bases. CDR1 is SGHRS, CDR2 YFSETQ, per germline. This CDR3 spans 15 amino acids. The CDR3 region is CASSQDLRRNTEAFF. The DNA for the CDR3 is TGCGCCAGCAGCCAGGACCTCCGGCGGAACACTGAAGCTTTCTTT.

This clone came up once. V and J are TRBV5-5 and TRBJ2-1; 7 nucleotides line up with TRBD2. The CDR3 length is 16 residues. Germline V lookup: CDR1 SGHKS, CDR2 YYEKEE (reference sequence). V lost 6 bases to trimming and J lost 0 bases; unmatched junction nucleotides: 9. The CDR3 DNA reads as TGTGCCAGCACCGACATGGGGGGGGGCTCCTACAATGAGCAGTTCTTC. Its translation is CASTDMGGGSYNEQFF.

The V and J genes are TRBV9 and TRBJ2-7; no clear D gene. This CDR3 spans 14 amino acids. Trimming removed 0 bases at V and 3 bases at J, with 10 bases between. CDR1 is SGDLS and CDR2 is YYNGEE in the germline V gene. The CDR3 sequence: CASSVALDGYEQYF. The CDR3 DNA follows: TGTGCCAGCAGCGTAGCCCTGGACGGCTACGAGCAGTACTTC.

The rearrangement joins TRBV19 to TRBJ1-5; D call uncertain. There are 13 residues in the CDR3. V shed 5 bases and J shed 4 bases, with 9 bases lying between them. CDR1 LNHDA and CDR2 SQIVND come from the germline V gene (reference sequence). The CDR3 is CASSGTFNQPQHF. The CDR3 nucleotides are TGTGCCAGTAGTGGAACATTTAATCAGCCCCAGCATTTT.

The chain is built from TRBV24-1 and TRBJ2-3; 9 bases map to TRBD2. Germline V gene lookup returns CDR1 KGHDR and CDR2 SFDVKD. Trimming cost V 10 bases and J 5 bases; bases outside gene matches: 6. This CDR3 spans 13 amino acids. CDR3 coding DNA: TGTGCCACTTCGCGGGGGGGAGAAGATACGCAGTATTTT. Amino acids: CATSRGGEDTQYF.

The rearrangement links TRBV3-1 (or the pseudogene TRBV3-2) to TRBJ2-1; D unresolved. CDR3 length: 13 amino acids. The germline V gene encodes CDR1 LGHDT and CDR2 YNNKEL (reference sequence). Trimming removed 0 bases at V and 2 bases at J, with 2 bases between. The CDR3 DNA is TGTGCCAGCAGCCAAGAGCCCTACAATGAGCAGTTCTTC. Its protein is CASSQEPYNEQFF.

The chain employs TRBV9 and TRBJ2-7; weak D call: TRBD1 (6 bases). The V end was cut by 4 bases, the J end by 6 bases, with 14 bases between. The CDR3 consists of 13 residues. Per germline, CDR1 SGDLS and CDR2 YYNGEE. CDR3 bases: TGTGCCAGCAGCCCAGACGCCAGGGGCGAGCAGTACTTC. Its protein product is CASSPDARGEQYF.

This chain uses TRBV3-1 (or the pseudogene TRBV3-2) with TRBJ2-4; no reliable D call. Germline V gene sequence: CDR1 LGHDT, CDR2 YNNKEL (reference sequence). V was clipped by 1 base and J by 9 bases, with 13 bases between them. The CDR3 sequence is 14 residues long. DNA for the CDR3: TGTGCCAGCAGCCAAGCGTCCCATGGGGTCATTCAGTACTTC. Its translation: CASSQASHGVIQYF.

The chain recombines TRBV5-5 with TRBJ1-3; D remains unclear. The germline V and J ends were trimmed by 0 bases and 0 bases, with 13 bases remaining between them. This CDR3 contains 17 residues. The V gene's germline CDR1 is SGHKS and CDR2 YYEKEE (reference sequence). The CDR3 sequence: CASSLGVSFYSGNTIYF. DNA of the CDR3: TGTGCCAGCAGCTTGGGTGTCAGCTTCTACTCTGGAAACACCATATATTTT.

The gene calls are TRBV28 and TRBJ1-1; 7 nucleotides match TRBD1. This CDR3 has 15 residues. Looked up from germline, CDR1 is MDHEN and CDR2 is SYDVKM. V was pared by 6 bases and J by 0 bases, with 7 bases of the junction left unmatched. CDR3: CASSPRDSLNTEAFF. CDR3 nucleotide sequence: TGTGCCAGCAGCCCACGGGACAGCCTGAACACTGAAGCTTTCTTT. The full variable domain, its missing parts supplied by reference TRBV28 and TRBJ1-1, is DVKVTQSSRYLVKRTGEKVFLECVQDMDHENMFWYRQDPGLGLRLIYFSYDVKMKEKGDIPEGYSVSREKKERFSLILESASTNQTSMYLCASSPRDSLNTEAFFGQGTRLTVV.

V usage is TRBV9 and J usage is TRBJ2-2; the D gene is possibly TRBD2 (6 bases). The CDR3 extends over 16 amino acids. With 0 bases removed from V and 6 bases from J, the gap between germline ends came to 15 bases. Germline CDR1 reads SGDLS; CDR2 reads YYNGEE. The CDR3 bases are TGTGCCAGCAGCGTAGATCAAGCGGGTATGGCCGGGGAGCTGTTTTTT. Protein sequence: CASSVDQAGMAGELFF. The full variable domain, in which reference TRBV9 and TRBJ2-2 provide the parts outside the CDR3, is DSGVTQTPKHLITATGQRVTLRCSPRSGDLSVYWYQQSLDQGLQFLIQYYNGEERAKGNILERFSAQQFPDLHSELNLSSLELGDSALYFCASSVDQAGMAGELFFGEGSRLTVL.

The chain carries TRBV28 and TRBJ2-1; D ambiguous. The CDR3 contains 16 residues. V was shortened by 3 bases and J by 2 bases, with 14 bases between the two germline ends. The germline V gene has CDR1 MDHEN and CDR2 SYDVKM. CDR3 nucleotide sequence: TGTGCCAGCAGTTTTTCATTGGTCAGGCCCTACAATGAGCAGTTCTTC. Its protein is CASSFSLVRPYNEQFF.

The chain employs TRBV7-9 and TRBJ1-4, with a possible D match to TRBD1 (6 bases). Per the germline V gene, CDR1 is SEHNR and CDR2 is FQNEAQ (reference sequence). This CDR3 has 16 residues. Trimming left V 5 bases short and J 2 bases short, with 15 bases between. CDR3 region: CASSPSGGSTNEKLFF. CDR3 sequence (DNA): TGTGCCAGCAGCCCCAGCGGGGGCTCGACTAATGAAAAACTGTTTTTT. The full variable domain, its missing parts supplied by reference TRBV7-9 and TRBJ1-4, is DTGVSQNPRHKITKRGQNVTFRCDPISEHNRLYWYRQTLGQGPEFLTYFQNEAQLEKSRLLSDRFSAERPKGSFSTLEIQRTEQGDSAMYLCASSPSGGSTNEKLFFGSGTQLSVL.

The chain carries TRBV27 and TRBJ1-6, with D possibly matching TRBD1 (5 bases). From germline, CDR1 is MNHEY and CDR2 SMNVEV (reference sequence). This CDR3 contains 14 residues. V lost 3 bases, J lost 8 bases, and 11 bases lay in between. The CDR3 bases are TGTGCCAGCAGTTTTGGGGGGTGGTATTCACCCCTCCACTTT. Protein product: CASSFGGWYSPLHF.

This clone was counted a single time. This rearrangement joins TRBV10-3 to TRBJ1-2, with D uncertain. This CDR3 comprises 16 residues. Germline V gene sequence: CDR1 ENHRY, CDR2 SYGVKD. The V end lost 0 bases, the J end lost 3 bases, and 14 bases lay between the germline ends. This CDR3 is CAISESGRRNHYGYTF. The CDR3 DNA is TGTGCCATCAGTGAGTCGGGTCGACGTAACCACTATGGCTACACCTTC.

This clone was observed a single time. This chain uses TRBV10-3 with TRBJ1-2; TRBD1 is a possible D gene (5 bases). With 4 bases removed from V and 4 bases from J, the gap between germline ends came to 16 bases. The CDR3 length is 15 residues. Germline CDR1 ENHRY, CDR2 SYGVKD. The CDR3 region has the DNA TGTGCCATCAGTGGGGTTTGGGGGACCTCCTATGGCTACACCTTC. The encoded protein is CAISGVWGTSYGYTF.

The rearrangement uses TRBV5-1 and TRBJ2-1; maybe TRBD1 (6 bases). The V gene lost 4 bases and the J gene lost 10 bases, with 18 bases spanning the gap. Germline CDR1 and CDR2: SGHRS and YFSETQ. This CDR3 is 14 amino acids long. CDR3 bases: TGCGCCAGCAGCCGGGGACACGGCATGGGGGAGCAGTTCTTC. Translation: CASSRGHGMGEQFF.

The chain links TRBV29-1 to TRBJ1-2; 7 positions match TRBD1. The CDR3 is made up of 14 amino acids. J was trimmed by 4 bases and V by 1 base; bases with no gene match: 6. Looked up from germline, CDR1 is SQVTM and CDR2 is ANQGSEA. The CDR3 DNA reads TGCAGCGTTGAAGGGTGGGGACAGTCCTATGGCTACACCTTC. It encodes CSVEGWGQSYGYTF.

This rearrangement joins TRBV24-1 to TRBJ2-1; 10 positions agree with TRBD2. Germline V gene lookup returns CDR1 KGHDR and CDR2 SFDVKD. V shed 2 bases and J 4 bases; nucleotides not matched to a gene: 10. This CDR3 spans 18 amino acids. For the CDR3, the DNA is TGTGCCACCAGTGATTCTCAGCGGGAGGGCCCGAGGTACAATGAGCAGTTCTTC. This encodes CATSDSQREGPRYNEQFF.

This chain's CDR3 is CASSLVRGRGYTF. CDR3 DNA: TGTGCCAGCAGCTTAGTCAGGGGGCGAGGCTACACCTTC. The gene calls are TRBV7-9 and TRBJ1-2, with 8 nucleotides matching TRBD1. The CDR3 is made up of 13 amino acids. J lost 8 bases, V lost 1 base, and 3 bases had no gene match. Germline values: CDR1 SEHNR, CDR2 FQNEAQ (reference sequence).

V gene TRBV6-6 combines with J gene TRBJ1-4; a possible D gene is TRBD1 (5 bases). The CDR3 is 15 residues long. Germline values: CDR1 MNHNY, CDR2 SVGAGI (reference sequence). V was shortened by 6 bases and J by 4 bases, with 15 bases between the two germline ends. The CDR3 DNA is TGTGCCAGCAGGACACCACGGGACGGTAATGAAAAACTGTTTTTT. It codes for CASRTPRDGNEKLFF.

This chain connects TRBV7-2 to TRBJ2-1, with 8 nucleotides matching TRBD1. CDR1 is SGHTA and CDR2 is FQGNSA in the germline V gene. V trimming: 5 bases; J trimming: 4 bases; junction bases outside the gene matches: 7. The CDR3 has 15 amino acids. The CDR3 reads CASSPDRAAYNEQFF. The CDR3 DNA reads as TGTGCCAGCAGCCCGGACAGGGCTGCGTACAATGAGCAGTTCTTC.

The chain employs TRBV30 and TRBJ1-1, with 8 positions matching TRBD1. CDR1 GTSNPN and CDR2 SVGIG come from the germline V gene (reference sequence). CDR3 length equals 14 residues. J was trimmed by 1 base and V by 4 bases; bases with no gene match: 5. The CDR3 DNA sequence: TGTGCCTGGACTCGGACAGGGACGAACACTGAAGCTTTCTTT. This sequence encodes CAWTRTGTNTEAFF. Drawing the rest from reference TRBV30 and TRBJ1-1, the complete variable domain is SQTIHQWPATLVQPVGSPLSLECTVEGTSNPNLYWYRQAAGRGLQLLFYSVGIGQISSEVPQNLSASRPQDRQFILSSKKLLLSDSGFYLCAWTRTGTNTEAFFGQGTRLTVV.

The chain carries TRBV7-9 and TRBJ1-6; D not resolved. Germline assignment: CDR1 SEHNR and CDR2 FQNEAQ (reference sequence). V gave up 5 bases and J gave up 14 bases, with 10 bases separating them. The CDR3 is 11 residues long. In nucleotides, the CDR3 is TGTGCCAGCAGCCTCGGAACAACCCTCCACTTT. As protein: CASSLGTTLHF.

V gene TRBV5-1 combines with J gene TRBJ1-1, with 7 bases identical to TRBD1. This CDR3 is built from 15 residues. Germline assignment: CDR1 SGHRS and CDR2 YFSETQ. The V segment lost 5 bases and the J segment 0 bases; nucleotides outside the gene matches: 7. CDR3 DNA sequence: TGCGCCAGCAGGTCCCCCAGGGGGGTGAACACTGAAGCTTTCTTT. This gives the protein CASRSPRGVNTEAFF.

The gene calls are TRBV4-1 and TRBJ1-2, with a weak D call TRBD1 (5 bases). Germline values: CDR1 MGHRA, CDR2 YSYEKL. CDR3 size: 16 residues. Trimming cost V 1 base and J 4 bases, with 16 bases left between them. Here the CDR3 DNA reads TGCGCCAGCAGCCAAGGACCGAGGGGACGGATCTATGGCTACACCTTC. Its translation is CASSQGPRGRIYGYTF.

The sample holds one count of this clone. This sequence joins TRBV18 and TRBJ1-1; D gene unclear. Per the germline V gene, CDR1 is KGHSH and CDR2 is LQKENI. V lost 3 bases and J lost 0, with 11 bases in between. The CDR3 runs 15 residues. Here the CDR3 reads CASSPVVGLNTEAFF. The CDR3 DNA reads as TGTGCCAGCTCACCGGTTGTGGGTCTGAACACTGAAGCTTTCTTT.

The chain employs TRBV4-1 and TRBJ1-2, with D unclear. CDR3 length equals 13 residues. Germline V gene sequence: CDR1 MGHRA, CDR2 YSYEKL. The ends were cut back, 0 bases at V and 4 bases at J, with 6 bases in the middle. The CDR3 region has the DNA TGCGCCAGCAGCCAAGAAGGGATCTATGGCTACACCTTC. Its protein product is CASSQEGIYGYTF.

V gene TRBV7-9 combines with J gene TRBJ2-1; TRBD2 might be the D (5 bases). Germline V gene sequence: CDR1 SEHNR, CDR2 FQNEAQ (reference sequence). Trimming shortened V by 1 base and J by 8 bases, and 9 bases separated the two germline ends. This CDR3 has 13 amino acids. The CDR3 bases are TGTGCCAGCAGCTTAGGGACTTGGGATGAGCAGTTCTTC. This codes for CASSLGTWDEQFF. Full variable domain (missing parts from reference TRBV7-9 and TRBJ2-1): DTGVSQNPRHKITKRGQNVTFRCDPISEHNRLYWYRQTLGQGPEFLTYFQNEAQLEKSRLLSDRFSAERPKGSFSTLEIQRTEQGDSAMYLCASSLGTWDEQFFGPGTRLTVL.

This clone was found a few times. This rearrangement joins TRBV2 to TRBJ2-3; no definite D call. This CDR3 comprises 11 residues. Germline V gene lookup returns CDR1 SNHLY and CDR2 FYNNEI. V shed 5 bases and J shed 5 bases, with 5 bases lying between them. The CDR3 sequence: CASSIGDTQYF. CDR3 nucleotides: TGTGCCAGCAGTATAGGAGATACGCAGTATTTT.